Listed below are T cell receptor beta chains from one sample, sequenced in a study of blood T cells in healthy people across ages. TCRdb reprocessed the 5' RACE reads via MiXCR and lists one record per CDR3 protein. The sample holds about 1.5 million distinct CDR3 sequences, 42% seen once. The specimen was blood. Receptors originate from a woman between 18 and 30 years old in good health. The CDR3 runs from the conserved cysteine through the conserved F or W. A D gene is named only where the DNA matches it firmly. Some rows have no size entry. The others give once, few or many, or a class for an expanded clone.

NA	TRBV27	NA	TRBJ2-7	TGTGCCAGCAGTTTATCGTCAGGGGTTGAGCAGTACTTC	CASSLSSGVEQYF
TRBD2	TRBV20-1	NA	TRBJ2-3	TGCAGTGCTGACGCCCCCCCGCTTTCGGCGGGGGGAACAGCTAGCACAGATACGCAGTATTTT	CSADAPPLSAGGTASTDTQYF
NA	TRBV2	many	TRBJ1-2	TGTGCCAGCAGTGAAGACTATGGCTACACCTTC	CASSEDYGYTF
NA	TRBV4-2	NA	TRBJ2-7	TGTGCCAGCAGCCAAGATCAGGCAGACGGTCGGTACGAGCAGTACTTC	CASSQDQADGRYEQYF
NA	TRBV24-1	NA	TRBJ2-1	TGTGCCACCAGTGATTTGAGCTCGGGGGGCCAAAGCTCCTACAATGAGCAGTTCTTC	CATSDLSSGGQSSYNEQFF
TRBD2	TRBV27	NA	TRBJ2-1	TGTGCCAGCAGTCACAGACTAGCGGAATACAATGAGCAGTTCTTC	CASSHRLAEYNEQFF
TRBD2	TRBV7-8	once	TRBJ2-1	TGTGCCAGCAGCTTAGAGACTAGCAGCTCCTACAATGAGCAGTTCTTC	CASSLETSSSYNEQFF
NA	TRBV29-1	NA	TRBJ1-5	TGCAGCGTTGCTACCCCGGGGCCGGGGGGGCAGCCCCAGCATTTT	CSVATPGPGGQPQHF
TRBD2	TRBV28	NA	TRBJ2-3	TGTGCCAGCAGTTCTAGCGGGGGGCCCGGAGATACGCAGTATTTT	CASSSSGGPGDTQYF
TRBD2	TRBV7-7	NA	TRBJ2-7	TGTGCCAGCAGCCAGACTAGCGGGAGGGCAAGTGAGCAGTACTTC	CASSQTSGRASEQYF
TRBD2	TRBV7-9	NA	TRBJ2-6	TGTGCCAGCTCCGGAGCTAGCGGGAGCGAATTCGGGGCCAACGTCCTGACTTTC	CASSGASGSEFGANVLTF
NA	TRBV29-1	NA	TRBJ2-7	TGCAGCGTCGACAGCCCTTCCTACGAGCAGTACTTC	CSVDSPSYEQYF
NA	TRBV29-1	NA	TRBJ1-2	TGCAGCGTCCAGGGTATTATTGGCTACACCTTC	CSVQGIIGYTF
NA	TRBV7-8	NA	TRBJ2-5	TGTGCCAGCACTGAATCGACAACCATAAGGGGAGAGACCCAGTACTTC	CASTESTTIRGETQYF
TRBD1	TRBV7-8	NA	TRBJ1-5	TGTGCCGGCAGACCCGACAGGGGCGGCCAGCCCCAGCATTTT	CAGRPDRGGQPQHF
NA	TRBV4-1	few	TRBJ2-5	TGCGCCAGCAGCCAAGAAGGGAAGGGGTTACAGACCCAGTACTTC	CASSQEGKGLQTQYF
TRBD1	TRBV6-6	NA	TRBJ2-7	TGTGCCAGCATTACGACAGGGTCTTACGAGCAGTACTTC	CASITTGSYEQYF
NA	TRBV6-1	NA	TRBJ2-7	TGTGCCAGCAGTGACTCGGCAGGGTACGAGCAGTACTTC	CASSDSAGYEQYF
NA	TRBV7-9	once	TRBJ1-1	TGTGCCAGCAGCTTCGCGGGACCGTCGGGGGCTTTCTTT	CASSFAGPSGAFF
NA	TRBV12-3/TRBV12-4	NA	TRBJ1-1	TGTGCCAGCAGCTCCCGGTGGGACACTGAAGCTTTCTTT	CASSSRWDTEAFF
NA	TRBV6-1	few	TRBJ1-4	TGTGCCAGCAGCGGGGCAGCTAATGAAAAACTGTTTTTT	CASSGAANEKLFF
NA	TRBV28	NA	TRBJ1-4	TGTGCCAGCAGTTTAACCCTTACAACTAATGAAAAACTGTTTTTT	CASSLTLTTNEKLFF
TRBD2	TRBV20-1	NA	TRBJ2-7	TGCAGTGCGCAGGGACTAGCGGTGGGCTACGAGCAGTACTTC	CSAQGLAVGYEQYF
NA	TRBV6-5	NA	TRBJ1-2	TGTGCCAGCAGTTACGCCGACTATGGCTACACCTTC	CASSYADYGYTF
NA	TRBV28	few	TRBJ1-6	TGTGCCAGCAGCCGATTGGCCCAGGGCTGGAATTCACCCCTCCACTTT	CASSRLAQGWNSPLHF
TRBD1	TRBV11-1	NA	TRBJ2-2	TGTGCCAGCAGCCGTATCACAGGGGAAACCGGGGAGCTGTTTTTT	CASSRITGETGELFF
TRBD2	TRBV20-1	few	TRBJ2-3	TGCAGTGCCAAGCCATTAGCGGGGGGGCCGTATACGCAGTATTTT	CSAKPLAGGPYTQYF
NA	TRBV10-3	NA	TRBJ2-3	TGTGCCATCAGAATAGGAGGGGGGAGCACAGATACGCAGTATTTT	CAIRIGGGSTDTQYF
TRBD1	TRBV12-3/TRBV12-4	few	TRBJ1-6	TGTGCCAGCAGCCCATTCGACAGGGATGTTGCACCCCTCCACTTT	CASSPFDRDVAPLHF
NA	TRBV7-6	few	TRBJ2-5	TGTGCCAGCAGCCAACATTTAAACCAAGAGACCCAGTACTTC	CASSQHLNQETQYF
NA	TRBV19	NA	TRBJ2-7	TGTGCCAGTGGGGCCCCGACTGCCGAGCAGTACTTC	CASGAPTAEQYF
TRBD2	TRBV5-1	NA	TRBJ2-1	TGCGCCAGCAGCGAGAGCGGGGGGGATTACAATGAGCAGTTCTTC	CASSESGGDYNEQFF
NA	TRBV24-1	NA	TRBJ2-1	TGTGCCACCAGTGCTGAGGACGGGAGCTCCTACAATGAGCAGTTCTTC	CATSAEDGSSYNEQFF
NA	TRBV3-1	few	TRBJ2-7	TGTGCCAGCAGCCCTAGTAATTTAGAGTCCCAGTACTTC	CASSPSNLESQYF